The rows below give T cell receptor beta chains drawn from one sample of a study of human T cells and chemical hapten exposure. TCRdb recomputed calls from the RACE reads with MiXCR, one row per CDR3 protein. In the table there are more than 300,000 distinct CDR3 sequences, about 5.4% of which are singletons. The sample consisted of whole blood, taken in connection with sensitization to the hapten diphenylcyclopropenone (DPC). Receptors originate from a woman between 18 and 29 years old with alopecia areata. Some clones in this sample may be carry-over from other donors' samples. The CDR3 runs from the conserved cysteine through the conserved F or W. Each record gives: J gene, V gene, clone size, D gene, CDR3 DNA, CDR3 protein. D genes are given only for firm matches. Size tells how often a clone was seen (once, few, many) or the class of an expanded clone, and some rows leave it out.

>TRBJ2-7|TRBV27|few|-
TGTGCCAGCAGAGATTCCGGGAAGGGATACGAGCAGTACTTC
CASRDSGKGYEQYF
>TRBJ1-6|TRBV6-6|-|TRBD1
TGTGCCAGCACCCGGACAGGGAGATCACCCCTCCACTTT
CASTRTGRSPLHF
>TRBJ2-7|TRBV19|many|TRBD1
TGTGCCAGTAGAATGGGACAGATCGGAGGCGAGCAGTACTTC
CASRMGQIGGEQYF
>TRBJ2-3|TRBV7-9|few|-
TGTGCCAGCAGTCTAGCGTCGCGCACAGATACGCAGTATTTT
CASSLASRTDTQYF
>TRBJ1-5|TRBV10-3|few|-
TGTGCCATCAGTGATGGGGGCCCTCAGCCCCAGCATTTT
CAISDGGPQPQHF
>TRBJ1-1|TRBV7-9|many|TRBD1
TGTGCCAGCAGCCAGACAGGGCTTGAAGCTTTCTTT
CASSQTGLEAFF
>TRBJ1-1|TRBV14|-|-
TGTGCCAGCAGCCAAGATCGGAGGACTGAAGCTTTCTTT
CASSQDRRTEAFF
>TRBJ2-5|TRBV10-3|-|-
TGTGCCATCAGTGAGAGACAGGACCTTGGAGTGGACCAGTACTTC
CAISERQDLGVDQYF
>TRBJ2-1|TRBV3-1|many|-
TGTGCCAGCAGCCAAGAAGACAGACACCAGTTCTTC
CASSQEDRHQFF
>TRBJ1-6|TRBV27|-|-
TGTGCCAGCAGGAACGACGCTCAGGATTCACCCCTCCACTTT
CASRNDAQDSPLHF
>TRBJ2-1|TRBV7-2|many|TRBD1
TGTGCCAGCAGCATAGACAGGGGTCCCTACAATGAGCAGTTCTTC
CASSIDRGPYNEQFF
>TRBJ1-5|TRBV28|many|-
TGTGCCAGCAGGGTCAGCAATCAGCCCCAGCATTTT
CASRVSNQPQHF
>TRBJ2-1|TRBV9|-|-
TGTGCCAGCAACTCCGGAGGAGGGAGGTCCTACAATGAGCAGTTCTTC
CASNSGGGRSYNEQFF
>TRBJ2-2|TRBV12-3/TRBV12-4|many|-
TGTGCCAGCAGCCCCGGGACCTCCGTGGACGGGGAGCTGTTTTTT
CASSPGTSVDGELFF
>TRBJ2-4|TRBV5-1|few|-
TGCGCCAGCAGCTTGGGGTCCGGGGGAAGAGGCAAAAACATTCAGTACTTC
CASSLGSGGRGKNIQYF
>TRBJ2-5|TRBV5-1|-|-
TGCGCCAGCAAGGATCGTCCAGGGTACCAAGAGACCCAGTACTTC
CASKDRPGYQETQYF
>TRBJ1-1|TRBV7-9|many|-
TGTGCCAGCAGCGCGGATCTGTCGAACACTGAAGCTTTCTTT
CASSADLSNTEAFF
>TRBJ2-3|TRBV29-1|-|-
TGCAGCGTTGACGCCGCCAGAGATACGCAGTATTTT
CSVDAARDTQYF
>TRBJ1-3|TRBV10-3|few|TRBD1
TGTGCCATCAGTGAAGCCGGGGACAGCGCAAACACCATATATTTT
CAISEAGDSANTIYF
>TRBJ2-3|TRBV6-5|many|-
TGTGCCAGCAGTTACTCCGACCAGGGTGGCCTGTATTTT
CASSYSDQGGLYF
>TRBJ2-7|TRBV9|-|TRBD2
TGTGCCAGCAGCGTTGGACTAGCGGGGGACGAGCAGTACTTC
CASSVGLAGDEQYF
>TRBJ1-2|TRBV2|-|-
TGTGCCAGCAAGGGTGAACAGGGAAACTATGGCTACACCTTC
CASKGEQGNYGYTF
>TRBJ1-1|TRBV4-2|few|TRBD1
TGTGCCAGCAGCCAAGATCAAAGGAACATACTTGGGACAGGCGATGAAGCTTTCTTT
CASSQDQRNILGTGDEAFF
>TRBJ2-3|TRBV6-5|many|-
TGTGCCAGCACCGGGGGCACAGATACGCAGTATTTT
CASTGGTDTQYF
>TRBJ1-5|TRBV7-2|many|-
TGTGCCAGCAGCCCCCTTAAGGGGACTATGGGCAATCAGCCCCAGCATTTT
CASSPLKGTMGNQPQHF
>TRBJ2-3|TRBV18|-|-
TGTGCCAGCTCACCACCGGTAAAAGGGTCGTTGAGCACAGATACGCAGTATTTT
CASSPPVKGSLSTDTQYF
>TRBJ2-5|TRBV5-1|-|TRBD1
TGCGCCAGCAGCATAGGGACAGTTCAAGAGACCCAGTACTTC
CASSIGTVQETQYF
>TRBJ2-6|TRBV7-8|few|-
TGTGCCAGCAGCCTTTCCGGGCGCTCTGGGGCCAACGTCCTGACTTTC
CASSLSGRSGANVLTF
>TRBJ1-1|TRBV7-2|-|TRBD1
TGTGCCAGCAGGATAACAGGGGGCTCGAGCACTGAAGCTTTCTTT
CASRITGGSSTEAFF
>TRBJ2-5|TRBV28|-|-
TGTGCCAGCAGTGCGACGGGACGCCCGGGCCAAGAGACCCAGTACTTC
CASSATGRPGQETQYF
>TRBJ1-4|TRBV18|few|-
TGTGCCAGCTCACCCCAGATGAGTAATGAAAAACTGTTTTTT
CASSPQMSNEKLFF
>TRBJ2-2|TRBV10-3|-|-
TGTGCCATCAGCGTATACACCGGGGAGCTGTTTTTT
CAISVYTGELFF
>TRBJ1-5|TRBV19|few|-
TGTGCCAGTAGGTATGGCAATCAGCCCCAGCATTTT
CASRYGNQPQHF
>TRBJ1-3|TRBV7-9|-|-
TGTGCCAGCAGCTTAATGGGGACAGGAAACACCATATATTTT
CASSLMGTGNTIYF
>TRBJ2-1|TRBV7-9|many|-
TGTGCCAGCAGCCCCTTGGGCGATGAGCAGTTCTTC
CASSPLGDEQFF
>TRBJ2-2|TRBV7-8|few|-
TGTGCCAGCAGCTTATTGCGCGGGGCTAACACCGGGGAGCTGTTTTTT
CASSLLRGANTGELFF
>TRBJ2-6|TRBV5-4|-|-
TGTGCCAGCAGCCACCTCACCTCTGGGGCCAACGTCCTGACTTTC
CASSHLTSGANVLTF
>TRBJ1-6|TRBV28|-|TRBD1
TGTGCCAGCAGAAAGGGGGCTTCCTATAATTCACCCCTCCACTTT
CASRKGASYNSPLHF
>TRBJ2-3|TRBV12-3/TRBV12-4|many|TRBD2
TGTGCCAGCAGGACAAACCGACGAGGACTAGCGGGGGCCCAGACAGATACGCAGTATTTT
CASRTNRRGLAGAQTDTQYF